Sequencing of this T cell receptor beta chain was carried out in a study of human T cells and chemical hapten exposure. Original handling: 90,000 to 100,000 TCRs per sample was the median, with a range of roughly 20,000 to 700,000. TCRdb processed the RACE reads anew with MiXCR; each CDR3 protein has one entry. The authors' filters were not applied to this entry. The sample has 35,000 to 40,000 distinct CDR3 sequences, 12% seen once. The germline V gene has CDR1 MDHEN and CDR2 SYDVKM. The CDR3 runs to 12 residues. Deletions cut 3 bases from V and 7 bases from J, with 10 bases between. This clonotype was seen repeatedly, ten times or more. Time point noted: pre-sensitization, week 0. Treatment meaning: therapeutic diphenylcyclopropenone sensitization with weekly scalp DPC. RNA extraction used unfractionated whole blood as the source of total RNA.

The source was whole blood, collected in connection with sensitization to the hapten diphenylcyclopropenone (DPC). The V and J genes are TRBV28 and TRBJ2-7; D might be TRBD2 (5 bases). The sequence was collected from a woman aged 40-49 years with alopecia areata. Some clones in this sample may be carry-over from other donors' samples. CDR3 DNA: TGTGCCAGCAGTTTCTCAAGGGAGGAGCAGTACTTC. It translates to CASSFSREEQYF.